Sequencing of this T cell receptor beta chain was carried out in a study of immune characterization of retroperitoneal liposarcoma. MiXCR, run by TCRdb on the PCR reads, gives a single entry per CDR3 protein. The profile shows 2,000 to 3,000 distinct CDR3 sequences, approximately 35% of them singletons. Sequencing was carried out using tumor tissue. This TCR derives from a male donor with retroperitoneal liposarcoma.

The CDR3 DNA reads as TGTGCCAGCAAAGTCTCAGGCGGCGGGGATGAGCAGTACTTC. Its protein product is CASKVSGGGDEQYF. V gene TRBV6-1 combines with J gene TRBJ2-1; the D gene is possibly TRBD2 (6 bases). Judging by the DNA end, TRBJ2-7 fits better; the J call may be wrong. The V gene's germline CDR1 is MNHNS and CDR2 SASEGT. This CDR3 comprises 14 residues.